These 6 T cell receptor beta chains were all obtained from the same sample, sequenced in a study of identical twins (dated by TCRdb to about 2016). To prepare the library, 5' RACE was applied. Sequenced on an Illumina HiSeq 2000. TCRdb cleaned the public reads at Q25 with fastp, built clones with MiXCR and kept in-frame beta chains. CDR3 protein sequences are deduplicated, and each keeps its most common genes and DNA. The sample yields around 550,000 distinct CDR3 sequences; roughly 15% were counted once. The ten largest clones represent roughly 0.4% of the sample. The sample was also linked to a second study, of yellow fever vaccine responses in identical twins.

The sequenced sample consisted of CD4+ T cells sorted from blood. These receptors were taken from a woman aged 18-29 years in good health.

The chain links TRBV5-5 to TRBJ2-1, with D unclear. CDR3 length: 13 amino acids. CDR1 is SGHKS, CDR2 YYEKEE, per germline (reference sequence). Trimming took off 2 bases at V and 3 bases at J, with 6 bases between the two ends. The CDR3 DNA is TGTGCCAGCAGCTTTATGAACTACAATGAGCAGTTCTTC. It specifies CASSFMNYNEQFF.

V and J are TRBV5-1 and TRBJ2-3; 9 nucleotides agree with TRBD1. The CDR3 totals 17 residues. Losses at the gene ends were 0 bases for V and 2 bases for J; bases not matched to a gene: 7. CDR1 is SGHRS and CDR2 is YFSETQ in the germline V gene. CDR3 sequence (DNA): TGCGCCAGCAGCTTGGATGGGACAGGGCTTACCACAGATACGCAGTATTTT. It specifies CASSLDGTGLTTDTQYF.

The sample holds many counts of this clonotype. The V gene is TRBV29-1, the J gene TRBJ1-1; 10 bases are shared with TRBD1. Germline V gene lookup returns CDR1 SQVTM and CDR2 ANQGSEA. The V and J ends lost 3 bases and 5 bases, in that order; junction bases with no gene match: 6. CDR3 size: 14 residues. CDR3 residues: CSVDLDRGRTEAFF. CDR3 bases: TGCAGCGTTGACCTGGACAGGGGGAGGACTGAAGCTTTCTTT.

This chain joins TRBV6-2 or TRBV6-3 and TRBJ2-5; a weak D match, TRBD2 (5 bases). This CDR3 comprises 15 residues. V was pared by 9 bases and J by 3 bases, with 20 bases between. Germline V CDR1 and CDR2: MNHEY, SVGEGT. DNA of the CDR3: TGTGCCAGTCAACCAGTATTTACCGGGAAAGAGACCCAGTACTTC. Translated: CASQPVFTGKETQYF.

J is TRBJ2-3 and V is TRBV6-1; TRBD2 might be the D (5 bases). Looked up from germline, CDR1 is MNHNS and CDR2 is SASEGT. Trimming pared 1 base from V and 6 bases from J, leaving 11 bases between. This CDR3 comprises 14 residues. The CDR3 sequence is CASSEGGARDTQYF. CDR3 DNA sequence: TGTGCCAGCAGTGAAGGGGGAGCGAGGGATACGCAGTATTTT.

The chain couples TRBV20-1 to TRBJ2-1; possible D gene TRBD2, 6 bases. The CDR3 length is 11 residues. V dropped 6 bases and J dropped 9 bases, with 12 bases sitting between them. Germline V gene data show CDR1 as DFQATT and CDR2 as SNEGSKA (reference sequence). The CDR3 DNA follows: TGCAGTGCAGCCGGGGGTGGTGAGCAGTTCTTC. Translation: CSAAGGGEQFF.